This TCR beta chain originates from a study of blood T cell repertoires in COVID-19. The CDR3 contains 14 residues. CDR1 is SEHNR and CDR2 is FQNEAQ in the germline V gene (reference sequence). V was shortened by 4 bases and J by 7 bases, with 13 bases between the two germline ends. Researchers sorted participants into cohorts using their self-reported clinical history. Assay used: immunoSEQ multiplex PCR; TCRdb lists only in-frame clones, some missing. The profile shows 200,000 to 250,000 clones, about 80% of them singletons. The chain has TRBV7-9 and TRBJ1-4; no reliable D call. The sequenced sample was PBMCs or T cells enriched from blood (not recorded which). The sequence was obtained from a man aged 55 to 70 who had recovered from COVID-19. CDR3 protein: CASSSSGRGEKLFF. CDR3 bases: TGTGCCAGCAGCTCCTCCGGTAGAGGTGAAAAACTGTTTTTT.